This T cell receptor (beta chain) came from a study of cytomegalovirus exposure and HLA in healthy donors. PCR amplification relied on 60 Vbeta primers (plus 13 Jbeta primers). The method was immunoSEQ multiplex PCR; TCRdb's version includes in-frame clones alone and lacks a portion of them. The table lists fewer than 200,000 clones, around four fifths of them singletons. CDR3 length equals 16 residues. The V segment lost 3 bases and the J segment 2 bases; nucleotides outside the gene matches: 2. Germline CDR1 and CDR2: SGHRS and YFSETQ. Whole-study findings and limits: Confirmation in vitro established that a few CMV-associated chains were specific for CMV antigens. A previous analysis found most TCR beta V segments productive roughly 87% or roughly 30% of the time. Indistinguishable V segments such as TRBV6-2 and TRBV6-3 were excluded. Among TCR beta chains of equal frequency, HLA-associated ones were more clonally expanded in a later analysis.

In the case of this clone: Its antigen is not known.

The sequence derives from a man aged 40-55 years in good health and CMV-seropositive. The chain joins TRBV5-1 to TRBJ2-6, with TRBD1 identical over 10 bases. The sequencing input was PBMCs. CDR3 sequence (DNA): TGCGCCAGCAGCTCCGGGACAGGGGCTGGGGCCAACGTCCTGACTTTC. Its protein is CASSSGTGAGANVLTF.